This TCR beta chain was obtained from a study of cytomegalovirus exposure and HLA in healthy donors. About the study: The study placed 80% to 85% of its approximately 360 genotyped donors in the Caucasian-associated ancestry cluster.

The PCR made use of 60 Vbeta and 13 Jbeta primers. Only in-frame clones appear in the TCRdb table, and some are missing; sequencing was by immunoSEQ multiplex PCR. The sample totals 45,000 to 55,000 clones. The clonotype was recovered from a woman between 50 and 59 years old in good health and CMV-seropositive. Specimen: PBMCs.

In DNA form, the CDR3 reads TGTGCCTGGAGTGGCGCGGGGGGGCCGAAAGAGACCCAGTACTTC. This encodes CAWSGAGGPKETQYF. The chain has TRBV30 and TRBJ2-5, with 9 bases lining up with TRBD2. CDR1 and CDR2 from the germline V gene are GTSNPN and SVGIG (reference sequence). The CDR3 spans 15 residues. V shed 1 base, J shed 3 bases, and the junction held 6 bases outside the gene matches.